The 24 T cell receptor beta chains below were found in one sample sequenced in a study of shared clonotypes between healthy human individuals (dated by TCRdb to between 2020 and 2021). Preparation of the library involved the immunoSEQ multiplex PCR assay. TCRdb provides this immuneACCESS table in a form limited to in-frame rearrangements. Some clones are lacking; in checked studies, under half of them reflect an unresolved V gene, and why the rest are absent is not known. The sample yields over a million clones; approximately 96% were counted once. In total, the top ten clones hold roughly 1.2% of the sample. The sequencing input was naive CD4+ T cells sorted from blood. Reading the label with the study, this specimen's cell subset or site is: CD45RA+ positively selected. These receptors all come from a man aged 25 to 40 in good health.

The chain combines TRBV5-1 with TRBJ1-4; 8 positions match TRBD1. Germline V gene data show CDR1 as SGHRS and CDR2 as YFSETQ. With 4 bases clipped from V and 8 bases from J, the junction kept 13 bases outside the gene matches. The CDR3 is 16 amino acids. The CDR3 sequence is CASSATGASIPEKLFF. The CDR3 nucleotides are TGCGCCAGCAGCGCGACAGGGGCATCAATACCAGAAAAACTGTTTTTT.

This clone has just one count. The chain is built from TRBV14 and TRBJ2-3; 8 bases fit TRBD2. The CDR3 is 12 amino acids. J lost 10 bases, V lost 4 bases, and 4 bases had no gene match. The germline V gene encodes CDR1 SGHDN and CDR2 FVKESK. This CDR3 is CASSPTSDPQYF. The CDR3 DNA is TGTGCCAGCAGCCCGACTAGCGACCCGCAGTATTTT.

To note about this clone: One end of the junction varies from germline; a read error may be responsible. This chain joins TRBV5-8 and TRBJ1-3; weak D call: TRBD1 (5 bases). The CDR3 sequence is 14 residues long. Germline-derived CDR1 and CDR2 are SGHTS and YDEGEE. The CDR3 DNA reads TGTGCCAGCAGCTCGTACCCACCGGGACGGCCCATCTATTTT. This encodes CASSSYPPGRPIYF.

V and J are TRBV7-3 and TRBJ2-6; perhaps TRBD1 as D (6 bases). Trimming shortened V by 2 bases and J by 0 bases, and 8 bases separated the two germline ends. CDR3 length: 16 residues. CDR1 is SGHTA, CDR2 FQGTGA, per germline. The CDR3 nucleotides are TGTGCCAGCAGCTTACACAGGGTCTCTGGGGCCAACGTCCTGACTTTC. Protein sequence: CASSLHRVSGANVLTF.

This chain connects TRBV5-1 to TRBJ2-3; 12 bases match TRBD2. Germline V gene lookup returns CDR1 SGHRS and CDR2 YFSETQ. V was clipped by 1 base and J by 6 bases; unmatched bases: 6. The CDR3 covers 16 residues. CDR3 protein: CASSLLAGGPTDTQYF. CDR3 nucleotides: TGCGCCAGCAGCTTGCTAGCGGGAGGGCCCACCGATACGCAGTATTTT.

The CDR3 nucleotides read TGTGCCAGCAGCCGGGACAGGGGAACGATGCAGCAGTACTTC. This translates into CASSRDRGTMQQYF. The genes are TRBV28 and TRBJ2-7, with TRBD1 identical over 10 bases. J lost 8 bases, V lost 6 bases, and 10 bases had no gene match. Germline CDR1 is MDHEN and CDR2 is SYDVKM. The CDR3 is 14 amino acids.

The gene calls are TRBV19 and TRBJ1-5; D perhaps matches TRBD1 (6 bases). V was clipped by 3 bases and J by 7 bases, with 16 bases between them. In germline, CDR1 is LNHDA, CDR2 SQIVND (reference sequence). This CDR3 comprises 15 residues. The chain's CDR3 is CASSIGAGVGQPQHF. CDR3 coding DNA: TGTGCCAGTAGTATTGGGGCAGGGGTTGGCCAGCCCCAGCATTTT.

The V gene is TRBV29-1, the J gene TRBJ1-2; D remains unclear. There are 12 residues in the CDR3. The germline gives CDR1 SQVTM, CDR2 ANQGSEA. V was trimmed by 6 bases and J by 8 bases, leaving 16 bases between them. CDR3 in amino acids: CSVSDNLGGYTF. The CDR3 nucleotides are TGCAGCGTCAGCGACAACCTCGGAGGCTACACCTTC.

The V call is TRBV27, the J call TRBJ2-1, with 11 bases fitting TRBD2. V dropped 3 bases and J dropped 8; count of bases not matched to a gene: 6. Germline CDR1 MNHEY, CDR2 SMNVEV (reference sequence). CDR3 length: 15 amino acids. CDR3 coding DNA: TGTGCCAGCAGTTTCACTAGCGGGAGTATCGATGAGCAGTTCTTC. Its translation: CASSFTSGSIDEQFF.

The chain carries TRBV10-1 and TRBJ1-2; D might be TRBD1 (5 bases). The CDR3 covers 17 residues. The V gene's germline CDR1 is WNHNN and CDR2 SYGVQD (reference sequence). Trimming left V 0 bases short and J 2 bases short, with 16 bases between. The CDR3 region has the DNA TGCGCCAGCAGTGAGTCTTACGGGGGGGGAGCAAACTATGGCTACACCTTC. Protein sequence: CASSESYGGGANYGYTF.

The V call is TRBV5-4, the J call TRBJ2-7, with D perhaps TRBD1 (5 bases). The V and J ends lost 3 bases and 0 bases respectively, with 13 bases between them. CDR3 length: 15 amino acids. CDR1 is SGHNT, CDR2 YYREEE, per germline (reference sequence). The CDR3 here is CASSYQGSSSYEQYF. For the CDR3, the DNA is TGTGCCAGCAGCTACCAGGGTTCTTCCTCCTACGAGCAGTACTTC.

The V and J genes are TRBV19 and TRBJ1-5; D gene unclear. The germline V gene encodes CDR1 LNHDA and CDR2 SQIVND (reference sequence). The V gene lost 9 bases and the J gene lost 0 bases, with 18 bases spanning the gap. The CDR3 has 16 residues. Here the CDR3 reads CASNPLGKNSNQPQHF. The CDR3 region has the DNA TGTGCCAGCAACCCCTTGGGCAAGAATAGCAATCAGCCCCAGCATTTT.

This chain links TRBV2 with TRBJ2-1, with D possibly matching TRBD2 (6 bases). The CDR3 is made up of 13 amino acids. V lost 2 bases, J lost 9 bases, and 11 bases lay in between. Germline V lookup: CDR1 SNHLY, CDR2 FYNNEI. In DNA form, the CDR3 reads TGTGCCAGCAGTGAACTGACTAGATTTGAGCAGTTCTTC. Translating gives CASSELTRFEQFF.

V gene TRBV27 combines with J gene TRBJ2-7; 9 positions match TRBD2. The CDR3 is 17 residues long. The trim removed 5 bases at V and 1 base at J, leaving 12 bases unmatched. Per the germline V gene, CDR1 is MNHEY and CDR2 is SMNVEV (reference sequence). In DNA form, the CDR3 reads TGTGCCAGCAGTCCCCTCATAGCCCTAGCGGGATCCTACGAGCAGTACTTC. Amino acids: CASSPLIALAGSYEQYF.

This rearrangement joins TRBV11-2 to TRBJ1-4; 8 bases align to TRBD1. Germline V gene sequence: CDR1 SGHAT, CDR2 FQNNGV. V was clipped by 5 bases and J by 7 bases; unmatched bases: 3. The CDR3 sequence is 13 residues long. The CDR3 sequence is CASSHGTGEKLFF. The DNA of the CDR3 is TGTGCCAGCAGCCACGGGACAGGTGAAAAACTGTTTTTT. Based on the CDR3 plus reference TRBV11-2 and TRBJ1-4, the full variable domain is EAGVAQSPRYKIIEKRQSVAFWCNPISGHATLYWYQQILGQGPKLLIQFQNNGVVDDSQLPKDRFSAERLKGVDSTLKIQPAKLEDSAVYLCASSHGTGEKLFFGSGTQLSVL.

The V and J genes are TRBV6-1 and TRBJ2-7; 7 bases map to TRBD1. The CDR3 is 15 amino acids. Germline assignment: CDR1 MNHNS and CDR2 SASEGT. Trimming took 2 bases from V and 0 from J; bases not matched to a gene: 4. CDR3 amino acids: CASSERTGHSYEQYF. CDR3 coding DNA: TGTGCCAGCAGTGAAAGGACAGGCCACTCCTACGAGCAGTACTTC.

Concerning this clone: Additional DNA sequences in this sample encode the identical CDR3. The rearrangement uses TRBV18 and TRBJ2-5; the D is unclear. The CDR3 spans 12 residues. The V and J ends lost 2 bases and 0 bases respectively, with 1 base between them. Germline values: CDR1 KGHSH, CDR2 LQKENI. The CDR3 sequence: CASSPDQETQYF. CDR3 nucleotides: TGTGCCAGCTCACCAGACCAAGAGACCCAGTACTTC.

This rearrangement joins TRBV2 to TRBJ2-7, with no clear D. Germline V lookup: CDR1 SNHLY, CDR2 FYNNEI. The CDR3 is 11 residues long. Deletions cut 2 bases from V and 5 bases from J, with 4 bases between. The CDR3 DNA reads as TGTGCCAGCAGTGAAACCCACGAGCAGTACTTC. Amino acids: CASSETHEQYF.

The CDR3 nucleotides are TGCGCCAGCAGTGTTGTTAGTCCAGGGGACGAGCAGTACTTC. Its translation is CASSVVSPGDEQYF. The J gene is TRBJ2-7, the V gene TRBV10-1; tentative D call: TRBD1 (6 bases). This CDR3 spans 14 amino acids. Trimming pared 4 bases from V and 5 bases from J, leaving 15 bases between. Germline-derived CDR1 and CDR2 are WNHNN and SYGVQD (reference sequence).

This chain links TRBV9 with TRBJ2-2; 10 nucleotides line up with TRBD2. The CDR3 is made up of 18 amino acids. Germline CDR1 and CDR2: SGDLS and YYNGEE. V was clipped by 3 bases and J by 2 bases; unmatched bases: 10. The chain's CDR3 is CASSDKTSGLGNTGELFF. CDR3 sequence (DNA): TGTGCCAGCAGCGACAAGACTAGCGGGTTAGGTAACACCGGGGAGCTGTTTTTT.

The J gene is TRBJ2-1, the V gene TRBV29-1; 11 bases align to TRBD2. The trim removed 5 bases at V and 1 base at J, leaving 10 bases unmatched. Germline loops: CDR1 SQVTM, CDR2 ANQGSEA. The CDR3 sequence is 17 residues long. CDR3 protein: CSVTSTSGRLSYNEQFF. The CDR3 DNA is TGCAGCGTTACGTCAACTAGCGGGAGATTGTCCTACAATGAGCAGTTCTTC.

V usage is TRBV9 and J usage is TRBJ2-1, with 8 bases aligning to TRBD2. The CDR3 is made up of 17 amino acids. V was pared by 0 bases and J by 5 bases, with 10 bases of the junction left unmatched. Germline values: CDR1 SGDLS, CDR2 YYNGEE. The chain's CDR3 is CASSVVAGTSSHNEQFF. Here the CDR3 DNA reads TGTGCCAGCAGCGTAGTAGCCGGGACTAGTAGCCACAATGAGCAGTTCTTC.

The chain uses TRBV29-1 and TRBJ2-3; D is unclear. The germline gives CDR1 SQVTM, CDR2 ANQGSEA. CDR3 length equals 14 residues. V was shortened by 2 bases and J by 4 bases, with 13 bases between the two germline ends. This CDR3 is CSVERLLVSDTQYF. DNA for the CDR3: TGCAGCGTTGAAAGGTTGCTAGTTTCAGATACGCAGTATTTT.

This clone was picked up one time. The CDR3 DNA sequence: TGTGCCAGCAGCGTAGTTGGACTAGCGAATGAGCAGTTCTTC. Residues: CASSVVGLANEQFF. V usage is TRBV9 and J usage is TRBJ2-1, with 9 bases fitting TRBD2. V trimming: 0 bases; J trimming: 7 bases; junction bases outside the gene matches: 2. The CDR3 is made up of 14 amino acids. CDR1 and CDR2 (germline): SGDLS, YYNGEE.